This T cell receptor (beta chain) stems from a study of blood T cell repertoires in COVID-19. For the study at large: T cells, B-cell-depleted T cells, or PBMCs provided the cDNA or gDNA that served as material.

Losses at the gene ends were 2 bases for V and 7 bases for J; bases not matched to a gene: 4. The germline V gene encodes CDR1 MNHEY and CDR2 SVGAGI. The CDR3 covers 14 residues. TCRdb keeps only in-frame clones here, not all; method: immunoSEQ multiplex PCR. The table shows around 240,000 clones, with around 89% occurring only once. The specimen sequenced was PBMCs or T cells enriched from blood (not recorded which). This sequence was found in a man between 50 and 59 years old who had been exposed to COVID-19. This sequence joins TRBV6-5 and TRBJ1-5; 8 nucleotides match TRBD1. The CDR3 nucleotides read TGTGCCAGCAGTTACAGAGGGACAGGACAGCCCCAGCATTTT. Translated, it gives CASSYRGTGQPQHF.